This passage covers 2 T cell receptor beta chains from one sample sequenced in a study of human T cells and chemical hapten exposure. Regarding time point: patch test 2, 6 weeks after DPC sensitization. Documented treatment: therapeutic diphenylcyclopropenone sensitization with weekly scalp DPC. Using its own MiXCR run on the RACE reads, TCRdb lists one record per CDR3 protein. The table has tens of thousands of distinct CDR3 sequences, around 9.6% seen once. The starting material was whole blood, obtained in connection with sensitization to the hapten diphenylcyclopropenone (DPC). The receptor set was obtained from a woman aged 25 to 39 with alopecia areata. Some clones in this sample may be carry-over from other donors' samples.

The V and J genes are TRBV28 and TRBJ1-1, with D possibly matching TRBD1 (6 bases). With 10 bases removed from V and 3 bases from J, the gap between germline ends came to 15 bases. The CDR3 consists of 13 residues. Germline CDR1 reads MDHEN; CDR2 reads SYDVKM. CDR3 DNA sequence: TGTGCCAACAAAAGGGGGAAAGACACTGAAGCTTTCTTT. Translating it yields CANKRGKDTEAFF.

At least ten counts were recorded for this clonotype. This chain connects TRBV6-6 to TRBJ2-1; D gene unclear. CDR1 is MNHNY, CDR2 SVGAGI, per germline (reference sequence). V lost 2 bases and J 0 bases, leaving 17 bases between the germline ends. The CDR3 sequence is 18 residues long. The CDR3 bases are TGTGCCAGCAGTTACATCCCTTGGGCCGGCAGCTCCTACAATGAGCAGTTCTTC. Its protein product is CASSYIPWAGSSYNEQFF.